The T cell receptor beta chain under discussion was sequenced for a study of human T cells and chemical hapten exposure. CDR3 length: 12 amino acids. V lost 1 base and J lost 2, with 4 bases in between. Germline V gene sequence: CDR1 DFQATT, CDR2 SNEGSKA (reference sequence). The time point here: patch test 1, 2 weeks after DPC sensitization. Treatment defined: therapeutic diphenylcyclopropenone sensitization with weekly scalp DPC. A single record per CDR3 protein comes from TCRdb applying MiXCR to the RACE reads. The sample shows about 120,000 distinct CDR3 sequences, 12% of them seen only once. The sequence derives from a woman aged 50 to 65 with alopecia areata. Some clones in this sample may be carry-over from other donors' samples. The sequencing used whole blood, collected in connection with sensitization to the hapten diphenylcyclopropenone (DPC). The chain employs TRBV20-1 and TRBJ2-3, with D uncertain. This CDR3 is CSARATTDTQYF. The CDR3 region has the DNA TGCAGTGCTAGAGCCACCACAGATACGCAGTATTTT.